This is a list of T cell receptor beta chains from one sample in a study of cytomegalovirus exposure and HLA in healthy donors. Clones were sequenced by immunoSEQ multiplex PCR, and TCRdb holds only the in-frame ones, with some missing. The table has 150,000 to 200,000 clones, roughly 82% seen once. Sequencing input: PBMCs. All receptors derive from a woman aged 25 to 39 in good health and CMV-seronegative. Both conserved end residues are trimmed from each CDR3.

v_gene | CDR3aa
TRBV20-1 | SARSDYGYT
TRBV2 | ARRDRGNEQY
TRBV5-4 | ASSFGLAPSNEQF
TRBV4-1 | ASSPSKGTGGYSQPQH
TRBV4-2 | ASSQGVGQGNTGELF
TRBV6-1 | ASSEGRVTYEQY
TRBV5-1 | ASSLGLAGTDTQY
TRBV28 | ASSLPTGRYGYT
TRBV19 | ASSMFAGTSGLYEQY
TRBV18 | ASSSTGGEEY
TRBV5-1 | ASSLAGGSREAF
TRBV4-3 | ASSRGTSMAGELF
TRBV29-1 | SVESSGRYEQY
TRBV7-9 | ASSLGEVGRANEQF
TRBV4-3 | ASSQGQGGLAGELF
TRBV15 | ATSEAGSSYNEQF
TRBV19 | ASSIGPNQPQH
TRBV6-1 | ASSEERGRGETQY
TRBV28 | ASSLWDRGDNEQF
TRBV6-1 | ASRESRQIQETQY
TRBV6-4 | ASSVQDTDTGELF
TRBV5-1 | ASSSSAAGVNNEQF
TRBV2 | ASSTLGDRAPKLF
TRBV5-6 | ASSFPSGPEETQY
TRBV29-1 | SVMTGGNTEAF
TRBV10-3 | AISESTGNSYEQY
TRBV9 | ASSVPGGSGDITDTQY
TRBV28 | ASSLPPLYRESNQPQH
TRBV6-5 | ASSSTPLGGTEAF
TRBV21-1 | ARSRQGQETQY
TRBV27 | ASSETSGDYNEQF
TRBV29-1 | SVAGRGADTQY
TRBV6-5 | ASSRTGGFYEQY
TRBV2 | ASRDFSGGQETQY
TRBV2 | ASSQGGGRTEAF
TRBV18 | ASSPDGDGNTIY